Below, 27 T cell receptor beta chains from the same sample are listed, as sequenced in a study of tumor and adjacent non-tumor tissue in lung cancer (dated by TCRdb to 2016 to 2019). Bulk unsorted tissue served as the source for RNA extraction, and RNA quality was assessed using a NanoDrop ND-1000 and an Agilent 2100. The library relied on multiplex PCR. The listed sequencing device is Illumina HiSeq 2500. TCRbeta libraries were built by three rounds of nested PCR using primers (Table S4), following protocols modified from ARM-PCR. Using fastp at Q25 and MiXCR, TCRdb reprocessed the public reads and kept productive beta chains. Under each unique CDR3 protein, matching rows form one entry showing the most common genes and DNA. The sample includes 95,000 to 150,000 distinct CDR3 sequences, with approximately 66% observed a single time. The ten biggest clones cover about 13% of the sample. The specimen sequenced was lung tumor tissue. The receptors originated from a young man with non-small cell lung cancer.

The J gene is TRBJ2-1, the V gene TRBV20-1, with a weak D call TRBD2 (6 bases). This CDR3 region has 16 residues. Trimming removed 0 bases at V and 3 bases at J, with 15 bases between. Looked up from germline, CDR1 is DFQATT and CDR2 is SNEGSKA (reference sequence). The CDR3 loop reads CSARDGVAARYNEQFF. CDR3 in DNA: TGCAGTGCTAGAGATGGGGTAGCGGCCCGCTACAATGAGCAGTTCTTC.

Notes on this clonotype: Given a much more abundant clone one base away, this may be a read error. The genes are TRBV20-1 and TRBJ2-7, with a possible D match to TRBD1 (5 bases). V was clipped by 7 bases and J by 0 bases, with 16 bases between them. CDR3 length: 14 residues. Germline V CDR1 and CDR2: DFQATT, SNEGSKA (reference sequence). This CDR3 is CSVMDNLLSYEQYF. CDR3 nucleotide sequence: TGCAGTGTAATGGACAACTTACTCTCCTACGAGCAGTACTTC.

In regard to this clonotype: The junction differs from germline at one of its ends, possibly a read error. The V call is TRBV11-1, the J call TRBJ2-3, with D possibly matching TRBD2 (6 bases). This CDR3 comprises 15 residues. Germline V lookup: CDR1 SGHAT, CDR2 FQDESV (reference sequence). In DNA, the CDR3 is TGTGCCAGCAACTTAGCGGAACCGAGCACAGATACGCAGTATTTT. Its translation: CASNLAEPSTDTQYF.

This clonotype was counted between two and nine times. The junction does not match germline at one end; this may be a read error. The chain uses TRBV6-8 and TRBJ2-1; no clear D gene. CDR1 is MNHGY and CDR2 is SAAAGT in the germline V gene. The CDR3 loop spans 13 amino acids. The CDR3 reads CASTPGLENEQLF. Here the CDR3 DNA reads TGTGCCAGCACCCCGGGCCTGGAGAATGAGCAGCTCTTC.

As to this clonotype: This may be a read error: a much more frequent sequence differs by one nucleotide. The chain employs TRBV20-1 and TRBJ1-1, with 7 bases that match TRBD1. The trim removed 8 bases at V and 1 base at J, leaving 16 bases unmatched. CDR1 is DFQATT, CDR2 SNEGSKA, per germline (reference sequence). This CDR3 contains 16 residues. CDR3 loop: CSTGGWGQPPNTEAFF. The CDR3 DNA is TGCAGTACTGGGGGCTGGGGACAGCCACCGAACACTGAAGCTTTCTTT.

On this clonotype: Germline is not matched at one junction end, which may reflect a read error. This chain uses TRBV29-1 with TRBJ1-1, with unresolved D. The CDR3 runs to 11 residues. Germline CDR1 reads SQVTM; CDR2 reads ANQGSEA. For the CDR3, the DNA is TGCAGCGTTGATAGGAACACCGAAGCTTCCTTT. It encodes CSVDRNTEASF.

This clonotype has a count of ten or more. The V gene is TRBV20-1, the J gene TRBJ2-1, with D uncertain. The germline CDR1 and CDR2 sequences are DFQATT and SNEGSKA (reference sequence). The CDR3 totals 14 residues. The V gene lost 5 bases and the J gene lost 0 bases, with 11 bases spanning the gap. The CDR3 DNA reads TGCAGTGCTCAAGACCGGAGCTCCTACAATGAGCAGTTCTTC. Translated: CSAQDRSSYNEQFF.

In its sample, this clonotype was seen a few times. The chain uses TRBV10-2 and TRBJ2-3; tentative D call: TRBD2 (5 bases). The CDR3 is 13 residues long. In germline, CDR1 is WSHSY, CDR2 SAAADI. Trimming removed 8 bases at V and 3 bases at J, with 12 bases between. In nucleotides, the CDR3 is TGCGCCAGCGAGGGTATTGGTACAGATACGCAGTATTTT. Translating gives CASEGIGTDTQYF.

As to this clonotype: A much larger clone differs from this one at a single base, so this may be a read error. V is TRBV29-1 and J is TRBJ2-7, with D possibly matching TRBD2 (6 bases). The CDR3 loop spans 13 amino acids. Germline assignment: CDR1 SQVTM and CDR2 ANQGSEA. The V and J ends lost 7 bases and 6 bases respectively, with 19 bases between them. The CDR3 here is CSAAGRGSREQYF. As DNA, the CDR3 is TGCAGCGCCGCGGGACGGGGTTCACGCGAGCAGTACTTC.

Relative to its sample, this clonotype is medium-sized. The chain has TRBV11-2 and TRBJ2-2; D is perhaps TRBD1 (6 bases). Trimming pared 8 bases from V and 2 bases from J, leaving 15 bases between. The CDR3 is made up of 15 amino acids. Germline CDR1 and CDR2: SGHAT and FQNNGV. The CDR3, as DNA: TGTGCCAGCTCGAAACTGGGACACAACACCGGGGAGCTGTTTTTT. Translation: CASSKLGHNTGELFF.

In this sample, this clonotype turned up many times. V gene TRBV6-2 or TRBV6-3 combines with J gene TRBJ1-1; D unclear. V lost 2 bases, J lost 6 bases, and 13 bases lay in between. Germline V gives CDR1 MNHEY, CDR2 SVGEGT. CDR3 length equals 14 residues. Written as DNA, the CDR3 is TGTGCCAGCAGTTACCTCATGGTTCGACCTGAAGCTTTCTTT. Protein product: CASSYLMVRPEAFF.

Comments on this clonotype: At one end, the junction sequence differs from germline, possibly due to a read error. The J gene is TRBJ1-3, the V gene TRBV11-2; D is undetermined. This CDR3 contains 12 residues. Germline assignment: CDR1 SGHAT and CDR2 FQNNGV. CDR3 region: CVSSLDRSTIYF. CDR3 DNA sequence: TGTGTCAGCAGCTTAGATCGGTCTACGATATATTTT.

As concerns this clonotype: This sequence may be a read error, since a much larger clone differs from it by one base. The genes are TRBV29-1 and TRBJ1-2; no clear D. CDR1 SQVTM and CDR2 ANQGSEA come from the germline V gene. V was shortened by 0 bases and J by 2 bases, with 10 bases between the two germline ends. The CDR3 covers 14 residues. The chain's CDR3 is CSVEDREINYGYTF. CDR3 nucleotides: TGCAGCGTTGAAGATCGTGAGATCAACTATGGCTACACCTTC. Full variable domain (missing parts from reference TRBV29-1 and TRBJ1-2): SAVISQKPSRDICQRGTSLTIQCQVDSQVTMMFWYRQQPGQSLTLIATANQGSEATYESGFVIDKFPISRPNLTFSTLTVSNMSPEDSSIYLCSVEDREINYGYTFGSGTRLTVV.

This clonotype showed up just once. The gene calls are TRBV6-5 and TRBJ2-1; 8 nucleotides match TRBD2. The ends lost 8 bases at V and 16 bases at J; junction bases unmatched: 16. CDR3 length: 13 residues. The germline CDR1 and CDR2 sequences are MNHEY and SVGAGI. CDR3 amino acids: CASWLSGSNEYFF. The CDR3 nucleotides are TGTGCCAGCTGGTTAAGCGGGAGCAATGAGTACTTCTTC.

This clonotype showed up just once. At one boundary the junction diverges from the germline segment, which might be a read error. CDR3 region: CASTPNRDVNEKLFF. CDR3 DNA: TGTGCCAGCACTCCTAACAGGGATGTTAATGAGAAACTGTTTTTT. The chain couples TRBV6-6 to TRBJ1-4; possible D gene TRBD1, 6 bases. The CDR3 contains 15 residues. The germline gives CDR1 MNHNY, CDR2 SVGAGI (reference sequence).

The chain joins TRBV12-3 or TRBV12-4 to TRBJ1-1; the D is unclear. The CDR3 is made up of 13 amino acids. Trimming pared 3 bases from V and 4 bases from J, leaving 9 bases between. CDR3 in DNA: TGTGCCAGCAGTTTGATGGGTATCACTGAAGCTTTCTTT. The encoded protein is CASSLMGITEAFF.

A word on this clonotype: This may come from a read error, since a much larger clone is one base off. The chain joins TRBV2 to TRBJ2-3; a possible D gene is TRBD1 (5 bases). This CDR3 region has 15 residues. Germline-derived CDR1 and CDR2 are SNHLY and FYNNEI. Trimming removed 6 bases from V and 3 bases from J, with 16 bases in between. The CDR3 loop reads CASRDVGARTDTQYF. CDR3 nucleotide sequence: TGTGCCAGCAGAGATGTAGGGGCCCGGACAGATACGCAGTATTTT.

The chain is built from TRBV5-1 and TRBJ1-3, with D possibly being TRBD1 (6 bases). CDR1 and CDR2 (germline): SGHRS, YFSETQ. The CDR3 spans 15 residues. Trimming cost V 4 bases and J 4 bases, with 15 bases left between them. Here the CDR3 DNA reads TGCGCCAGCAGCCTGGGTGGGGGCTGGGGAAACACCATATATTTT. Amino acids: CASSLGGGWGNTIYF.

This clonotype was recorded only once. The chain links TRBV4-2 to TRBJ2-7; the D is unclear. The CDR3 has 15 amino acids. Germline values: CDR1 LGHNA, CDR2 YNFKEQ. Trimming left V 10 bases short and J 0 bases short, with 19 bases between. The CDR3 DNA reads as TGTGCCAATAGCCAAGATTATGCATCCTCCTACGAGCAGTACTTC. Protein: CANSQDYASSYEQYF.

This clonotype was observed a single time. The chain combines TRBV24-1 with TRBJ2-3; 8 nucleotides line up with TRBD1. V lost 5 bases to trimming and J lost 4 bases; unmatched junction nucleotides: 13. The germline CDR1 and CDR2 sequences are KGHDR and SFDVKD. This CDR3 has 17 residues. In nucleotides, the CDR3 is TGTGCCACCAGTGCTTCGGGACAGGTGGCGAGATCAGATACGCAGTATTTT. Its protein product is CATSASGQVARSDTQYF.

This clonotype has a handful of counts. A junction boundary mismatches the germline segment, possibly from a read error. This chain connects TRBV4-1 to TRBJ2-7; 9 nucleotides align to TRBD2. Germline V gene data show CDR1 as MGHRA and CDR2 as YSYEKL. CDR3 length: 17 residues. CDR3 residues: CASSQDVAGGPHYEQYF. Written as DNA, the CDR3 is TGCGCCAGCAGCCAAGATGTGGCGGGAGGGCCCCACTACGAACAGTACTTC.

This rearrangement joins TRBV11-2 to TRBJ2-1, with D tentatively TRBD2 (5 bases). The CDR3 loop spans 15 amino acids. V shed 9 bases and J shed 7 bases, with 22 bases lying between them. Germline assignment: CDR1 SGHAT and CDR2 FQNNGV. In DNA, the CDR3 is TGTGCCAGGAGCCTTATTGCGAGAGGGAATAATGAGCAGTTCTTC. Encoded protein: CARSLIARGNNEQFF.

This clonotype has a count of ten or more. The J gene is TRBJ1-5, the V gene TRBV6-6; 9 bases are shared with TRBD1. Germline V gives CDR1 MNHNY, CDR2 SVGAGI (reference sequence). This CDR3 is 19 amino acids long. The J segment lost 0 bases and the V segment lost 6 bases, leaving 15 bases of the junction unmatched. CDR3 residues: CASSHPGQGFGDSNQPQHF. The CDR3 DNA reads TGTGCCAGCAGCCACCCGGGACAGGGTTTCGGGGATAGCAATCAGCCCCAGCATTTT.

This clonotype came up a few times. The chain is built from TRBV20-1 and TRBJ2-2; TRBD2 matches 8 bases. The ends lost 3 bases at V and 9 bases at J; junction bases unmatched: 18. This CDR3 is built from 17 residues. The germline gives CDR1 DFQATT, CDR2 SNEGSKA (reference sequence). In DNA form, the CDR3 reads TGCAGTGCTAGGGATGGCCTCGCGGGAGGTGAAACCAGGGAGCTGTTTTTT. Translating it yields CSARDGLAGGETRELFF.

Regarding this clonotype: One end of the junction varies from germline; a read error may be responsible. The rearrangement joins TRBV20-1 to TRBJ2-1, with 8 bases fitting TRBD1. Germline lookup yields CDR1 DFQATT and CDR2 SNEGSKA (reference sequence). CDR3 length equals 15 residues. DNA for the CDR3: TGCAGTGTTAGAGATGGGGACAGGACTTTTAATGAGCAGTTCTTC. This encodes CSVRDGDRTFNEQFF.

This clonotype was picked up one time. The CDR3 carries no conserved terminal phenylalanine or tryptophan, so it likely arises from a read error. Because the CDR3's place on the DNA is in doubt, the DNA is left out and the CDR3 is given as listed by TCRdb. V gene TRBV4-1 combines with J gene TRBJ2-1. 15 amino acids form the CDR3, both terminal residues included. The germline CDR1 and CDR2 sequences are MGHRA and YSYEKL. The CDR3 spells CASSQEVSSYKEHFL.

This clonotype was detected once. A clone one base away is much larger, so this may be a read error. The rearrangement uses TRBV6-5 and TRBJ2-5; maybe TRBD2 (6 bases). Trimming cost V 5 bases and J 0 bases, with 22 bases left between them. The length of the CDR3 is 18 residues. CDR1 MNHEY and CDR2 SVGAGI come from the germline V gene. CDR3 sequence: CASSRQWGDREYQETQYF. DNA for the CDR3: TGTGCCAGCAGTCGCCAGTGGGGGGACCGAGAATACCAAGAGACCCAGTACTTC.